These 10 T cell receptor beta chains share one sample of origin, sequenced in a study of blood T cell repertoires in COVID-19 (dated by TCRdb to 2019 to 2021). Library preparation employed the immunoSEQ multiplex PCR assay. TCRdb took over this immuneACCESS table, retaining in-frame rearrangements with V and J assigned. Such tables are incomplete; in checked studies, under half of the missing clones stem from an unresolved V gene, and the remainder is unexplained. For this sample there are over 400,000 clones; 80% to 90% appear just once. Clones ranked in the top ten supply approximately 8% of the sample. The source material was PBMCs or T cells enriched from blood (not recorded which). The receptors originated from a woman aged 60-75 years who had recovered from COVID-19.

The chain joins TRBV6-5 to TRBJ1-5; possibly TRBD1 for D (5 bases). Deletions cut 6 bases from V and 4 bases from J, with 16 bases between. The length of the CDR3 is 15 residues. Per the germline V gene, CDR1 is MNHEY and CDR2 is SVGAGI. DNA of the CDR3: TGTGCCAGCAGCGGGGGGAAGCAATTAAATCAGCCCCAGCATTTT. Its translation: CASSGGKQLNQPQHF.

The chain uses TRBV27 and TRBJ2-1, with TRBD2 matching over 10 bases. The CDR3 extends over 16 amino acids. After removal of 5 bases from V and 4 bases from J, the junction contained 8 bases not matched to a gene. From germline, CDR1 is MNHEY and CDR2 SMNVEV (reference sequence). The CDR3 reads CASSPLAGARYNEQFF. The DNA for the CDR3 is TGTGCCAGCAGTCCCCTAGCGGGGGCCCGTTACAATGAGCAGTTCTTC.

This clone was picked up one time. The chain combines TRBV2 with TRBJ2-5; 7 nucleotides agree with TRBD1. J gave up 1 base and V 7 bases, and 6 bases lay outside the gene matches. CDR3 size: 14 residues. Germline loops: CDR1 SNHLY, CDR2 FYNNEI. The CDR3 protein is CASKADRSQETQYF. CDR3 sequence (DNA): TGTGCCAGCAAGGCGGACAGGTCCCAAGAGACCCAGTACTTC. Full variable domain (missing parts from reference TRBV2 and TRBJ2-5): EPEVTQTPSHQVTQMGQEVILRCVPISNHLYFYWYRQILGQKVEFLVSFYNNEISEKSEIFDDQFSVERPDGSNFTLKIRSTKLEDSAMYFCASKADRSQETQYFGPGTRLLVL.

The rearrangement links TRBV3-1 (or the pseudogene TRBV3-2) to TRBJ2-2, with 8 positions matching TRBD1. This CDR3 is built from 13 residues. The trim removed 5 bases at V and 7 bases at J, leaving 3 bases unmatched. In germline, CDR1 is LGHDT, CDR2 YNNKEL (reference sequence). CDR3 region: CASSYRGVGELFF. The CDR3 nucleotides are TGTGCCAGCAGCTACAGGGGGGTCGGGGAGCTGTTTTTT.

The chain joins TRBV7-9 to TRBJ1-4, with unresolved D. The CDR3 extends over 12 amino acids. The V gene's germline CDR1 is SEHNR and CDR2 FQNEAQ (reference sequence). V dropped 5 bases and J dropped 7 bases, with 8 bases sitting between them. This CDR3 is CASSPQTEKLFF. Here the CDR3 DNA reads TGTGCCAGCAGCCCACAGACTGAAAAACTGTTTTTT.

This chain connects TRBV6-5 to TRBJ2-7; the D is unclear. V gave up 6 bases and J gave up 4 bases, with 7 bases separating them. CDR1 and CDR2 from the germline V gene are MNHEY and SVGAGI. The CDR3 loop spans 11 amino acids. CDR3: CASRDSYEQYF. The CDR3 nucleotides are TGTGCCAGCAGAGACTCGTACGAGCAGTACTTC.

For the CDR3, the DNA is TGTGCCAGCAGCGTGGGACAGGGCGCTGAAGCTTTCTTT. As protein: CASSVGQGAEAFF. The J gene is TRBJ1-1, the V gene TRBV7-2; 9 positions match TRBD1. CDR1 and CDR2 from the germline V gene are SGHTA and FQGNSA. This CDR3 spans 13 amino acids. V dropped 5 bases and J dropped 6; count of bases not matched to a gene: 4.

This chain connects TRBV6-5 to TRBJ1-3, with a weak D call TRBD1 (5 bases). Germline V gene data show CDR1 as MNHEY and CDR2 as SVGAGI. V lost 4 bases and J lost 4, with 14 bases in between. This CDR3 contains 15 residues. Here the CDR3 DNA reads TGTGCCAGCAGTTCCACAGCGGGGCAAGGAAACACCATATATTTT. Protein product: CASSSTAGQGNTIYF.

The chain has TRBV24-1 and TRBJ1-5; 8 bases align to TRBD1. Trimming removed 4 bases from V and 4 bases from J; junction bases left unmatched: 8. The germline V gene encodes CDR1 KGHDR and CDR2 SFDVKD. The CDR3 runs to 16 residues. CDR3 nucleotides: TGTGCCACCAGTGACCCTAGACAGGGGCTGAATCAGCCCCAGCATTTT. This translates into CATSDPRQGLNQPQHF.

This chain connects TRBV18 to TRBJ1-1, with TRBD1 as a possible D gene (6 bases). The CDR3 runs to 15 residues. The germline CDR1 and CDR2 sequences are KGHSH and LQKENI. Trimming took 6 bases from V and 1 from J, leaving 15 bases between them. The CDR3 protein is CASSLALTGNTEAFF. Written as DNA, the CDR3 is TGTGCCAGCTCGCTCGCTCTGACAGGGAACACTGAAGCTTTCTTT.